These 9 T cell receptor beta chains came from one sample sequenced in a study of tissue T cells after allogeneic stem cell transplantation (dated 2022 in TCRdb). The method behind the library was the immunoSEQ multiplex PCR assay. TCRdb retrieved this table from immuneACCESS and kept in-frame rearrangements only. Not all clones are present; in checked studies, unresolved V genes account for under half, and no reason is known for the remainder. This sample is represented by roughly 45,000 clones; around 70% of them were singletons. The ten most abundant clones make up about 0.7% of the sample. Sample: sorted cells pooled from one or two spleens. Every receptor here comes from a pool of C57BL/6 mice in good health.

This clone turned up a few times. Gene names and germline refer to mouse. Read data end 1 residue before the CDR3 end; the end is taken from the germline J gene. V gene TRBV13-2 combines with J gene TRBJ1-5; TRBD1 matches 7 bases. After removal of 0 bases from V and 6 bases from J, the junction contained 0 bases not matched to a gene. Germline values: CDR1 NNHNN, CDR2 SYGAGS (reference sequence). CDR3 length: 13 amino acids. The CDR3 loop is CASGDGQGQAPLF. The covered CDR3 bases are TGTGCCAGCGGTGATGGACAGGGCCAGGCTCCGCTT.

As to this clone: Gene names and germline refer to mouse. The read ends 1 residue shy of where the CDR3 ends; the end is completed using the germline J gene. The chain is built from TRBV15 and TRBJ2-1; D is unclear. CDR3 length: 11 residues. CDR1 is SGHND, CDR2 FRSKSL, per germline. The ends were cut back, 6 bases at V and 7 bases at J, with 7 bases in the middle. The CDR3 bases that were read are TGTGCCAGCAGCTTCGGGGCTGAGCAGTTC. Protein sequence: CASSFGAEQF. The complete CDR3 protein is CASSFGAEQFF.

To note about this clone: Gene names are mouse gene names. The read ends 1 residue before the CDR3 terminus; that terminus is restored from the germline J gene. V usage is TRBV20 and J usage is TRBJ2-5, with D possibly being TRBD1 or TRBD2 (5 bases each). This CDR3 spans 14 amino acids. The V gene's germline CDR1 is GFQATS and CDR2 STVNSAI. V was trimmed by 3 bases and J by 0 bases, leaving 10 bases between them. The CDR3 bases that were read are TGTGGTGCTAGCCGGGGGATTAACCAAGACACCCAGTAC. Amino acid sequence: CGASRGINQDTQY. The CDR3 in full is CGASRGINQDTQYF. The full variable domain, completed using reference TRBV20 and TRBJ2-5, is GALVYQYPRRTICKSGTSMRMECQAVGFQATSVAWYRQSPQKTFELIALSTVNSAIKYEQNFTQEKFPISHPNLSFSSMTVLNAYLEDRGLYLCGASRGINQDTQYFGPGTRLLVL.

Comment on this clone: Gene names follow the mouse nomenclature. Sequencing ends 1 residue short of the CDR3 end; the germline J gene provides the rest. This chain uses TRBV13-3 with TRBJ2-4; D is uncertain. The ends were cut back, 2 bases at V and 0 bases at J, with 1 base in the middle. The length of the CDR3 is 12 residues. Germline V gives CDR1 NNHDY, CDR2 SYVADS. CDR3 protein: CASSESQNTLYF. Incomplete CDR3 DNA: TGTGCCAGCAGTGAAAGTCAAAACACCTTGTAC. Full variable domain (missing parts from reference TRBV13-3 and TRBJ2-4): EAAVTQSPRSKVAVTGGKVTLSCHQTNNHDYMYWYRQDTGHGLRLIHYSYVADSTEKGDIPDGYKASRPSQENFSLILELASLSQTAVYFCASSESQNTLYFGAGTRLSVL.

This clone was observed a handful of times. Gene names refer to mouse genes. The DNA read from the CDR3 is TGTGCCAGCAGTCTTGACACCTATGAACAGTAC. This encodes CASSLDTYEQY. The full CDR3 protein reads CASSLDTYEQYF. This chain uses TRBV14 with TRBJ2-7, with D unclear. The read halts 1 residue ahead of the CDR3 end, with the missing end drawn from the germline J gene. The V and J ends lost 4 bases and 2 bases respectively, with 7 bases between them. The germline V gene has CDR1 SGHDT and CDR2 FRDEAV. The CDR3 is made up of 12 amino acids.

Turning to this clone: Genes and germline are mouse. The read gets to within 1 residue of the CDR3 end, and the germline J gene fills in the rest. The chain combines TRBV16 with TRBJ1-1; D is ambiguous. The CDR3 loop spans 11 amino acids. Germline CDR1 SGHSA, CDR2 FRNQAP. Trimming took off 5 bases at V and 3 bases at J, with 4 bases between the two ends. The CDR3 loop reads CASSPYTEVFF. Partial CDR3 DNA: TGTGCAAGCAGCCCCTACACAGAAGTCTTC. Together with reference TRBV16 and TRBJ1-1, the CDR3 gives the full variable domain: NAGVIQTPRHKVTGKGQEATLWCEPISGHSAVFWYRQTIVQGLEFLTYFRNQAPIDDSGMPKERFSAQMPNQSHSTLKIQSTQPQDSAVYLCASSPYTEVFFGKGTRLTVV.

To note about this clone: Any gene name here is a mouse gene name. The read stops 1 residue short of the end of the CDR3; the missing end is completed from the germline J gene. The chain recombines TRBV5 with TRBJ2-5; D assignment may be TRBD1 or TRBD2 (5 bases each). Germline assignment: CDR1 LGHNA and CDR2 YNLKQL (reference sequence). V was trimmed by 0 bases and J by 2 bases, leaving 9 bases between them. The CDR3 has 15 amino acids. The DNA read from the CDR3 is TGTGCCAGCAGCCAAGATTCTGGGACCCAAGACACCCAGTAC. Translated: CASSQDSGTQDTQY. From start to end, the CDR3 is CASSQDSGTQDTQYF.

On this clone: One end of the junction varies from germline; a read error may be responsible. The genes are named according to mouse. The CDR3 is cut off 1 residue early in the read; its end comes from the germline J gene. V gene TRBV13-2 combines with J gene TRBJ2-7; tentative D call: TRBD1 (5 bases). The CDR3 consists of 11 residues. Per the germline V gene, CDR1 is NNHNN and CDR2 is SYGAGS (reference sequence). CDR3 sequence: CASSDRGEQYF. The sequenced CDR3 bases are TGTGCCAGCAGTGATAGGGGAGAACAGTAC.

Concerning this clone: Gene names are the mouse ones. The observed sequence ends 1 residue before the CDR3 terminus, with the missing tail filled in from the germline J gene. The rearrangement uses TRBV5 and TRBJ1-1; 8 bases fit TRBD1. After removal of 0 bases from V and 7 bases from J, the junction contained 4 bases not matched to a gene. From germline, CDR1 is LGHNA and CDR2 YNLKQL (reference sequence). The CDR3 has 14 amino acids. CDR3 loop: CASSQDRDRLEVFF. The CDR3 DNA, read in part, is TGTGCCAGCAGCCAAGATAGGGACAGGCTAGAAGTCTTC.